The clone carrying this TCR beta chain was counted a few times. As yet, its antigen is unknown. The source of the sample is a study of regulatory T cells in long-lasting Graves disease. Findings and limits, study-wide: The small sample size may have reduced accuracy.

Germline V lookup: CDR1 KGHDR, CDR2 SFDVKD. This CDR3 is 15 amino acids long. V lost 4 bases to trimming and J lost 5 bases, with 16 bases between them. Documented time point: newly diagnosed GD, antithyroid drugs for less than 3 months. RNA from PBMCs was the source of the TCR library. Both iRepertoire HTBI primers and Arm-PCR of CDR3 regions were used to build the TCR beta libraries. A single record per CDR3 protein comes from TCRdb applying MiXCR to the multiplex PCR reads. The table lists 400,000 to 550,000 distinct CDR3 sequences, about 17% of them singletons. The same data also went into a second study, on T cells in Graves' hyperthyroidism and ophthalmopathy.

The chain recombines TRBV24-1 with TRBJ1-2, with D possibly matching TRBD1 (6 bases). The sequence derives from a young woman with Graves disease. The starting material was peripheral blood mononuclear cells (PBMCs), obtained at new diagnosis, from a patient treated with antithyroid drugs. Here the CDR3 DNA reads TGTGCCACCAGTGACAGTGACAGGCAACGGTATGGCTACACCTTC. Translating gives CATSDSDRQRYGYTF.